This T cell receptor beta chain derives from a study of blood T cell repertoires in COVID-19. On the study more broadly: From the United States, Italy and Spain came samples of acute and convalescent COVID-19. T cells, B-cell-depleted T cells, or PBMCs provided the cDNA or gDNA that served as material.

From germline, CDR1 is LGHDT and CDR2 YNNKEL (reference sequence). This CDR3 spans 15 amino acids. Trimming removed 3 bases from V and 3 bases from J, with 9 bases in between. Clones were read by immunoSEQ multiplex PCR, and TCRdb kept only the in-frame ones, dropping some. The repertoire includes 470,000 or so clones, around 89% of them detected once, and more than 4% sits in the top ten. The chain combines TRBV3-1 (or the pseudogene TRBV3-2) with TRBJ2-6; D possibly corresponds to TRBD2 (5 bases). The TCR sequence derives from a woman in her thirties with acute or convalescent COVID-19. The sample comprised peripheral blood. CDR3 bases: TGTGCCAGCAGCCATACGGGGAGTGGGGCCAACGTCCTGACTTTC. Amino acid sequence: CASSHTGSGANVLTF.